This is a list of T cell receptor beta chains from one sample in a study of blood T cell repertoires in COVID-19. The assay was immunoSEQ multiplex PCR, and TCRdb's table has in-frame clones only and misses some. The sample has about 220,000 clones, roughly 86% seen once. What was sequenced was peripheral blood. Receptor source: a woman aged 25-40 years who had recovered from COVID-19. CDR3s include the opening cysteine and the closing phenylalanine or tryptophan. D genes are given only for firm matches. Clone sizes are given selectively: once, few, many, or a class where the clone is expanded.

-	-	TRBV14	TRBJ2-1	TGTGCCAGCAGCCAAGATAGAGGGAATACCTACAATGAGCAGTTCTTC	CASSQDRGNTYNEQFF
-	-	TRBV12-3/TRBV12-4	TRBJ2-7	TGTGCCAGCAGTTTTTTATTAGCGAGTGAGCAGTACTTC	CASSFLLASEQYF
-	TRBD2	TRBV11-2	TRBJ2-7	TGTGCCAGCAGCTCAATCCGGACTAGCGGGGGTTCCTCCTACGAGCAGTACTTC	CASSSIRTSGGSSYEQYF
few	TRBD1	TRBV5-1	TRBJ2-7	TGCGCCAGTGGGCAGGGACAGGGTTCGCTCGAGCAGTACTTC	CASGQGQGSLEQYF
-	TRBD2	TRBV12-3/TRBV12-4	TRBJ2-7	TGTGCCAGCAGCTCCGGGGGGTCCTACGAGCAGTACTTC	CASSSGGSYEQYF
few	TRBD1	TRBV19	TRBJ1-3	TGTGCCAGTGGCCCGACAGGGATCGGAAACACCATATATTTT	CASGPTGIGNTIYF
-	-	TRBV5-1	TRBJ2-3	TGCGCCAGCAGCAGGGGGACCGGGGATACGCAGTATTTT	CASSRGTGDTQYF
-	TRBD1	TRBV19	TRBJ1-2	TGTGCCAGTAGCGACAGGGCTAACTATGGCTACACCTTC	CASSDRANYGYTF
-	-	TRBV21-1	TRBJ2-7	TGTGCCCCCGGGGTAACGGTGGACGAGCAGTACTTC	CAPGVTVDEQYF
-	-	TRBV2	TRBJ1-2	TGTGCCAGCAGTGAAGGCAGGGCCCTCTATGGCTACACCTTC	CASSEGRALYGYTF
-	TRBD1	TRBV5-1	TRBJ2-7	TGCGCCAGCAGCTTGATGGGCTCCGGGACAGGGGGCCTCTACGAGCAGTACTTC	CASSLMGSGTGGLYEQYF
-	-	TRBV2	TRBJ2-3	TGTGCCAGCAAAACCACCCGAGAGGGAGGGGGGTACACAGATACGCAGTATTTT	CASKTTREGGGYTDTQYF
-	-	TRBV25-1	TRBJ2-1	TGTGCCAGCAGTGAAAACCAGGTGCAGTTCTTC	CASSENQVQFF
-	TRBD1	TRBV4-1	TRBJ2-4	TGCGCCAGGCGGGGCAGGGGGCCATCCGTAGCCAAAAACATTCAGTACTTC	CARRGRGPSVAKNIQYF
-	TRBD1	TRBV14	TRBJ1-2	TGTGCCAGCAGCCAATATAACCCAGGGGGCGAGGGCTACACCTTC	CASSQYNPGGEGYTF
-	TRBD1	TRBV7-9	TRBJ1-1	TGTGCCAGCAGCTTAATTAGGGACAGTGAAGCTTTCTTT	CASSLIRDSEAFF
-	-	TRBV5-1	TRBJ2-5	TGCGCCAGCAGCTTGGGTACTGGGCCTCAAGAGACCCAGTACTTC	CASSLGTGPQETQYF
-	TRBD1	TRBV5-1	TRBJ1-2	TGCGCCAGCAGCTTACAGGGGGTTGATAACTATGGCTACACCTTC	CASSLQGVDNYGYTF
-	TRBD1	TRBV9	TRBJ2-7	TGTGCCAGCAGCCCTCATGACAGGGGCACCTGGGAGCAGTACTTC	CASSPHDRGTWEQYF
-	-	TRBV29-1	TRBJ1-2	TGCAGCGTTAGTTCGGGACAAAACTATGGCTACACCTTC	CSVSSGQNYGYTF
-	TRBD1	TRBV5-6	TRBJ1-5	TGTGCCAGCAGCGCGACAGGGGACAATCAGCCCCAGCATTTT	CASSATGDNQPQHF
-	TRBD1	TRBV2	TRBJ2-7	TGTGCCAGCAGTGAAACAGGGGTCGGGAACGAGCAGTACTTC	CASSETGVGNEQYF
-	TRBD2	TRBV29-1	TRBJ2-7	TGCAGCGTGAAACATGGGACTAGCGGGGGGGATTCCTACGAGCAGTACTTC	CSVKHGTSGGDSYEQYF
-	TRBD1	TRBV4-1	TRBJ1-2	TGCGCCAGCACCCTCGGACAGGGGGCATACTATGGCTACACCTTC	CASTLGQGAYYGYTF
once	TRBD2	TRBV18	TRBJ2-1	TGTGCCAGCTCACCACCGGGGACTACCTACAATGAGCAGTTCTTC	CASSPPGTTYNEQFF